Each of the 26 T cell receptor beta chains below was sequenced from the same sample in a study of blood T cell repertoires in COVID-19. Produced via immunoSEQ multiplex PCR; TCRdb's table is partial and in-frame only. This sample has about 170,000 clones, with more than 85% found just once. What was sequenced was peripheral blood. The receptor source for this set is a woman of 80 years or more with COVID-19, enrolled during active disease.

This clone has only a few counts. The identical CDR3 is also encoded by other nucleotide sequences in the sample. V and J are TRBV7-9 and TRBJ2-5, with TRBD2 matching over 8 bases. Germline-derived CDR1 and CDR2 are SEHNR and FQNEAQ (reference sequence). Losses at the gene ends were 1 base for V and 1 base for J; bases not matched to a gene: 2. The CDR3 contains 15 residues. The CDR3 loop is CASSLGLAGQETQYF. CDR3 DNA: TGTGCCAGCAGCTTAGGGCTAGCGGGCCAAGAGACCCAGTACTTC.

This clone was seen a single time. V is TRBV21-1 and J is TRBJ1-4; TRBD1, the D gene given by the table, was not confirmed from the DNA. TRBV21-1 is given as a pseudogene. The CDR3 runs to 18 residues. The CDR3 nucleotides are TGTGCCAGCAGCAACCGGGACAGGGATATTGCAACTAATGAAAAACTGTTTTTT. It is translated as CASSNRDRDIATNEKLFF.

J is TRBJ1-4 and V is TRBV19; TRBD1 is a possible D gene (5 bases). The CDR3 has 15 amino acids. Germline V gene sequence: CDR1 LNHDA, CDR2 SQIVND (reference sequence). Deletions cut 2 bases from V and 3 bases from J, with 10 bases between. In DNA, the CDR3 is TGTGCCAGTAGTATATCGGGAGGGGCTAATGAAAAACTGTTTTTT. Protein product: CASSISGGANEKLFF.

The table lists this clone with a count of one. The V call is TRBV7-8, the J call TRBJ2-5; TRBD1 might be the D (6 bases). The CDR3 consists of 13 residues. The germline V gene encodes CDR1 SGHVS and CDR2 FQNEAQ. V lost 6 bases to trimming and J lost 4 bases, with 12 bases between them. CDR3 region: CASRRGQGETQYF. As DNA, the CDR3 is TGTGCCAGCAGAAGGGGACAAGGAGAGACCCAGTACTTC.

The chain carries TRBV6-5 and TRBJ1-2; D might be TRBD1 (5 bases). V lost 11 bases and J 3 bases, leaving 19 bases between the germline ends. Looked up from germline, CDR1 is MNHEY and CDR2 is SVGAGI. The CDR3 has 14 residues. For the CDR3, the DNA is TGTGCCGCAGGACTGGGAGGGGCCGACTATGGCTACACCTTC. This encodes CAAGLGGADYGYTF.

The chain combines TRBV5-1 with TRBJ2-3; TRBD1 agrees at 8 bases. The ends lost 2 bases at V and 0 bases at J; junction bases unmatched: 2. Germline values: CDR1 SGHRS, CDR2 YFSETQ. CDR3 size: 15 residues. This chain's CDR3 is CASSFGDRSTDTQYF. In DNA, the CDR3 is TGCGCCAGCAGCTTCGGGGACAGGAGCACAGATACGCAGTATTTT.

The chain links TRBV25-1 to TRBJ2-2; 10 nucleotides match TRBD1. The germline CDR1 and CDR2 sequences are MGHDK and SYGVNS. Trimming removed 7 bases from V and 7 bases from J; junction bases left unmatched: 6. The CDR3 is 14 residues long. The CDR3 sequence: CASKGQGLGGELFF. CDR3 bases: TGTGCCAGCAAGGGACAGGGGTTGGGCGGGGAGCTGTTTTTT.

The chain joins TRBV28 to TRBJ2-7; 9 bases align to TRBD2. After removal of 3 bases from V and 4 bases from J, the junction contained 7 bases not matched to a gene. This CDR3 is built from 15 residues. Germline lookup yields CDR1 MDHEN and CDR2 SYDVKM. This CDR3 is CASSFRARGGYEQYF. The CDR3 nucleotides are TGTGCCAGCAGTTTTAGGGCGCGGGGGGGGTACGAGCAGTACTTC. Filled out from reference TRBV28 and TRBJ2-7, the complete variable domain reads DVKVTQSSRYLVKRTGEKVFLECVQDMDHENMFWYRQDPGLGLRLIYFSYDVKMKEKGDIPEGYSVSREKKERFSLILESASTNQTSMYLCASSFRARGGYEQYFGPGTRLTVT.

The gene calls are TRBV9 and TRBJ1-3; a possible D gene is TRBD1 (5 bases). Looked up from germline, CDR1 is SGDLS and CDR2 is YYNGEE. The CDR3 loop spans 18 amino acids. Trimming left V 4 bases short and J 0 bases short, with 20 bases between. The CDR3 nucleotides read TGTGCCAGCAGCTTCACCGCCGACAGCGTATCCTCTGGAAACACCATATATTTT. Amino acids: CASSFTADSVSSGNTIYF.

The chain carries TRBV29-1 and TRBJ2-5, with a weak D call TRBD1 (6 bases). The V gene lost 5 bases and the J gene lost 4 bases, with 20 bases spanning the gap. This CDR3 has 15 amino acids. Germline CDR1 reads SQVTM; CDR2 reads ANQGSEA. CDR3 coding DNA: TGCAGCGTTCTACGATACAGGGCTCGAGGAGAGACCCAGTACTTC. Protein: CSVLRYRARGETQYF.

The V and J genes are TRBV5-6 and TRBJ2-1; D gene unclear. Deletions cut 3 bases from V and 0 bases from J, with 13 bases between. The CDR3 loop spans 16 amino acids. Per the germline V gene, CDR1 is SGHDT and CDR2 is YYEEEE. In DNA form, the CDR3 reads TGTGCCAGCAGCTCCCCCCCCTCGAGCTCCTACAATGAGCAGTTCTTC. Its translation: CASSSPPSSSYNEQFF. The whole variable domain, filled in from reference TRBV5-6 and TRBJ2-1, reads DAGVTQSPTHLIKTRGQQVTLRCSPKSGHDTVSWYQQALGQGPQFIFQYYEEEERQRGNFPDRFSGHQFPNYSSELNVNALLLGDSALYLCASSSPPSSSYNEQFFGPGTRLTVL.

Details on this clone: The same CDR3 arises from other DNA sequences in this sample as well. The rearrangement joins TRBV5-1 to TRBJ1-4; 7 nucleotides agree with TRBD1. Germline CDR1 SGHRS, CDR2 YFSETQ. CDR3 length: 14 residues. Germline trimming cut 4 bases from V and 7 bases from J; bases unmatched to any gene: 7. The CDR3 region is CASSPGRQGEKLFF. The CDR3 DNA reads TGCGCCAGCAGCCCCGGGCGACAGGGTGAAAAACTGTTTTTT. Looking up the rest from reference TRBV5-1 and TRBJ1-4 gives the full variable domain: KAGVTQTPRYLIKTRGQQVTLSCSPISGHRSVSWYQQTPGQGLQFLFEYFSETQRNKGNFPGRFSGRQFSNSRSEMNVSTLELGDSALYLCASSPGRQGEKLFFGSGTQLSVL.

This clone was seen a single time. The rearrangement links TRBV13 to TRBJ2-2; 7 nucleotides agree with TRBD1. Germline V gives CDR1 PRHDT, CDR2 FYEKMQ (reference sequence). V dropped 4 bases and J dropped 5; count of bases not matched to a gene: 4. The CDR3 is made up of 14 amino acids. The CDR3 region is CASSSNRGTGELFF. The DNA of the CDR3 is TGTGCCAGCAGCTCTAACAGGGGTACCGGGGAGCTGTTTTTT. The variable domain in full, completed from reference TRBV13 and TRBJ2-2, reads AAGVIQSPRHLIKEKRETATLKCYPIPRHDTVYWYQQGPGQDPQFLISFYEKMQSDKGSIPDRFSAQQFSDYHSELNMSSLELGDSALYFCASSSNRGTGELFFGEGSRLTVL.

CDR3 coding DNA: TGTGCCAGCAGTTTATATGCGGGATGGGAGGAGACCCAGTACTTC. It is translated as CASSLYAGWEETQYF. The chain joins TRBV27 to TRBJ2-5, with D perhaps TRBD2 (6 bases). This CDR3 spans 15 amino acids. Germline lookup yields CDR1 MNHEY and CDR2 SMNVEV (reference sequence). V gave up 1 base and J gave up 5 bases, with 14 bases separating them.

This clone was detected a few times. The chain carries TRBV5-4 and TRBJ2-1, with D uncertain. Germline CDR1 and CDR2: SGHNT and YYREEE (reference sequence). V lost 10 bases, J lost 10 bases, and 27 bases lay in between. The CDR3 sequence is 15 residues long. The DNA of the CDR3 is TGTGCCTCCCGCCAGACTTTCGAAACGGCACGGGAGCAGTTCTTC. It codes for CASRQTFETAREQFF.

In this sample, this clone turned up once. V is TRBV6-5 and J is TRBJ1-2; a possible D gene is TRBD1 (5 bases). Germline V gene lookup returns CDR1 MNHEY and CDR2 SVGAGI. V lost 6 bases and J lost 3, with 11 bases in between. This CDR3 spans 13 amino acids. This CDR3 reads CASRQGWDYGYTF. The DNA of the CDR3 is TGTGCCAGCAGGCAGGGCTGGGACTATGGCTACACCTTC.

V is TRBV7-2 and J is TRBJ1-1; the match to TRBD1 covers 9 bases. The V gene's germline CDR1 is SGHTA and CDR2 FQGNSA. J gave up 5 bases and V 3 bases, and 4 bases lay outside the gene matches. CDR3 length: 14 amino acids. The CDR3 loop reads CASSLWTGVTEAFF. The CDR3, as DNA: TGTGCCAGCAGCTTGTGGACAGGGGTGACTGAAGCTTTCTTT. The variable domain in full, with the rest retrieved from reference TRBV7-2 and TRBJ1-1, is GAGVSQSPSNKVTEKGKDVELRCDPISGHTALYWYRQSLGQGLEFLIYFQGNSAPDKSGLPSDRFSAERTGGSVSTLTIQRTQQEDSAVYLCASSLWTGVTEAFFGQGTRLTVV.

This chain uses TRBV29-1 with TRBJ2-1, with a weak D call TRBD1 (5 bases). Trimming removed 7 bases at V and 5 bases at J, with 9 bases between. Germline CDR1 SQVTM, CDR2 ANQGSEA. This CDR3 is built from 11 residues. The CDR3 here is CSARRDNEQFF. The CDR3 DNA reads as TGCAGCGCGCGCAGGGACAATGAGCAGTTCTTC.

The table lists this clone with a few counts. The CDR3 DNA reads as TGTGCCAGCTCACCTATCCAAGAGACCCAGTACTTC. Residues: CASSPIQETQYF. The genes are TRBV18 and TRBJ2-5, with D hard to call. Trimming removed 3 bases from V and 1 base from J, with 3 bases in between. Germline V lookup: CDR1 KGHSH, CDR2 LQKENI. The CDR3 runs to 12 residues.

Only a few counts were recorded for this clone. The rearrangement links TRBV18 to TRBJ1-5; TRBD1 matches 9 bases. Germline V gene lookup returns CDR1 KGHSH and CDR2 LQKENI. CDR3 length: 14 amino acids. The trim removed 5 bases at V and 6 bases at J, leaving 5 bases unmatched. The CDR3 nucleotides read TGTGCCAGCTCATCCCGACAGGGGGTTCAGCCCCAGCATTTT. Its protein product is CASSSRQGVQPQHF. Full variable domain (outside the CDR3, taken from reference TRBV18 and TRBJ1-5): NAGVMQNPRHLVRRRGQEARLRCSPMKGHSHVYWYRQLPEEGLKFMVYLQKENIIDESGMPKERFSAEFPKEGPSILRIQQVVRGDSAAYFCASSSRQGVQPQHFGDGTRLSIL.

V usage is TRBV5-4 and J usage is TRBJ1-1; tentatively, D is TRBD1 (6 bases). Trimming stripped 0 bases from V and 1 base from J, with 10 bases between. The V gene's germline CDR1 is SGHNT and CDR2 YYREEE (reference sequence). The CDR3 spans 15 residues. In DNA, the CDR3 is TGTGCCAGCAGCTTGGCCACGGGACAGAACACTGAAGCTTTCTTT. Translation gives CASSLATGQNTEAFF.

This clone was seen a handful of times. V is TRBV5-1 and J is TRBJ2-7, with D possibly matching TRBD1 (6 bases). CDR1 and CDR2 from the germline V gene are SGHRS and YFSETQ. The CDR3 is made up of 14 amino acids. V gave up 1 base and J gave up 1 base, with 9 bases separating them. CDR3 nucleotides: TGCGCCAGCAGCTTGTGGGGACAATCCTACGAGCAGTACTTC. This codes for CASSLWGQSYEQYF.

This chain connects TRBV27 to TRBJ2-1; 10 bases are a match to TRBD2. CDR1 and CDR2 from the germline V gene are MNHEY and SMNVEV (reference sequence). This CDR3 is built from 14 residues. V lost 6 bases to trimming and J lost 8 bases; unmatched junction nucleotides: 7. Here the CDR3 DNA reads TGTGCCAGCAGGGGGCTAGCGGGAGTGCATGAGCAGTTCTTC. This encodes CASRGLAGVHEQFF.

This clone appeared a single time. The CDR3 DNA sequence: TGTGCCAGCAGAGGGGACAGGCAAGCTTTCTTT. Protein sequence: CASRGDRQAFF. This chain links TRBV12-3 or TRBV12-4 with TRBJ1-1; 8 nucleotides align to TRBD1. The J segment lost 9 bases and the V segment lost 6 bases, leaving 3 bases of the junction unmatched. CDR3 length: 11 residues.

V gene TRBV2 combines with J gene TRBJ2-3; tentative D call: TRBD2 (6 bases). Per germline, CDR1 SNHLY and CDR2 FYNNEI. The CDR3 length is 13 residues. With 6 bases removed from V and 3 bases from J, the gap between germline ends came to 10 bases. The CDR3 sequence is CASRGGLTDTQYF. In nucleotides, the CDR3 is TGTGCCAGCAGGGGGGGTTTGACAGATACGCAGTATTTT. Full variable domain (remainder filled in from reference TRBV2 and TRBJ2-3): EPEVTQTPSHQVTQMGQEVILRCVPISNHLYFYWYRQILGQKVEFLVSFYNNEISEKSEIFDDQFSVERPDGSNFTLKIRSTKLEDSAMYFCASRGGLTDTQYFGPGTRLTVL.

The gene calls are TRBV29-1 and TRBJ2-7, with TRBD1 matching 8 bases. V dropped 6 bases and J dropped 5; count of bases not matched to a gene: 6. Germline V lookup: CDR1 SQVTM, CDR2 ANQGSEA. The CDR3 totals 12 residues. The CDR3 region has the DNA TGCAGCGTCCGACAGGGGACACACGAGCAGTACTTC. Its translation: CSVRQGTHEQYF.